The next 24 T cell receptor beta chains were all read from a single sample in a study of blood T cell repertoires in COVID-19 (dated by TCRdb to 2019 to 2021). Library preparation used the immunoSEQ multiplex PCR assay. As stored in TCRdb, this immuneACCESS dataset retains in-frame rearrangements with V and J assigned. A fraction of the clones does not appear; measured against another copy, unresolved V genes explain less than half of the discrepancy, and the remainder lacks a known reason. In this sample the table shows more than 95,000 clones, about 74% of which occur a single time. In total, the top ten clones hold 6.2% of the sample. Sequencing was done on a sample of peripheral blood. The receptors originated from a man between 65 and 85 years old with acute or convalescent COVID-19.

In its sample, this clone was seen once. The chain's CDR3 is CASSYGDSNYGYTF. DNA of the CDR3: TGTGCCAGCAGTTACGGGGACTCTAACTATGGCTACACCTTC. The V and J genes are TRBV6-2 or TRBV6-3 and TRBJ1-2; tentative D call: TRBD1 (5 bases). Trimming removed 2 bases at V and 0 bases at J, with 7 bases between. The CDR3 runs to 14 residues. The V gene's germline CDR1 is MNHEY and CDR2 SVGEGT.

The V call is TRBV10-3, the J call TRBJ2-7; D might be TRBD2 (6 bases). The CDR3 spans 11 residues. Germline CDR1 reads ENHRY; CDR2 reads SYGVKD. V was shortened by 7 bases and J by 6 bases, with 10 bases between the two germline ends. CDR3 sequence (DNA): TGTGCCATCATGAGGGGAGGCGAGCAGTACTTC. It encodes CAIMRGGEQYF.

The genes are TRBV12-3 or TRBV12-4 and TRBJ1-5; D not resolved. V lost 2 bases to trimming and J lost 8 bases, with 10 bases between them. The CDR3 runs to 13 residues. As DNA, the CDR3 is TGTGCCAGCAGTTTACCTCGTACGGAGCCCCAGCATTTT. Its translation is CASSLPRTEPQHF.

This sequence joins TRBV7-3 and TRBJ2-7, with TRBD1 identical over 11 bases. This CDR3 comprises 12 residues. Germline CDR1 reads SGHTA; CDR2 reads FQGTGA. Trimming removed 8 bases from V and 5 bases from J; junction bases left unmatched: 2. The CDR3 spells CASGTGGDEQYF. The DNA of the CDR3 is TGTGCCAGCGGGACAGGGGGGGACGAGCAGTACTTC.

Note on this clone: This sample includes further DNA sequences coding for the same CDR3. The chain recombines TRBV11-2 with TRBJ2-7; D possibly corresponds to TRBD1 (5 bases). V lost 0 bases and J 7 bases, leaving 10 bases between the germline ends. The CDR3 loop spans 13 amino acids. The germline V gene encodes CDR1 SGHAT and CDR2 FQNNGV. CDR3 sequence (DNA): TGTGCCAGCAGCTTAGAATCGTCAGGGGAGCAGTACTTC. It is translated as CASSLESSGEQYF.

The V gene is TRBV11-2, the J gene TRBJ2-2; 8 bases align to TRBD1. The CDR3 is made up of 15 amino acids. Trimming at V came to 5 bases and at J to 1 base, leaving 3 bases not matched to a gene. Germline lookup yields CDR1 SGHAT and CDR2 FQNNGV. The CDR3 nucleotides read TGTGCCAGCAGCCCTACAGGGGGGAACACCGGGGAGCTGTTTTTT. This gives the protein CASSPTGGNTGELFF.

Worth noting for this clone: In the same sample, other DNA sequences code for this CDR3. The chain employs TRBV5-1 and TRBJ1-3; D remains ambiguous. The V end lost 4 bases, the J end lost 1 base, and 9 bases lay between the germline ends. This CDR3 has 14 amino acids. From germline, CDR1 is SGHRS and CDR2 YFSETQ. The CDR3 region has the DNA TGCGCCAGCAGCCCGACATCGTCTGGAAACACCATATATTTT. This sequence encodes CASSPTSSGNTIYF.

V is TRBV24-1 and J is TRBJ2-2, with 13 bases aligning to TRBD2. The germline V gene has CDR1 KGHDR and CDR2 SFDVKD. Trimming at V came to 4 bases and at J to 1 base, leaving 5 bases not matched to a gene. The CDR3 has 18 residues. The CDR3: CATSDLGTSGKNTGELFF. CDR3 coding DNA: TGTGCCACCAGTGACCTCGGGACTAGCGGGAAGAACACCGGGGAGCTGTTTTTT.

The gene calls are TRBV5-1 and TRBJ2-1, with 9 bases that match TRBD2. CDR3 length: 15 residues. The V gene end was trimmed by 2 bases and the J gene end by 5 bases; junction bases not matched to a gene: 5. Per germline, CDR1 SGHRS and CDR2 YFSETQ. The CDR3 DNA follows: TGCGCCAGCAGCTTACTACTAGCGGGTGACAATGAGCAGTTCTTC. Amino acids: CASSLLLAGDNEQFF.

This sequence joins TRBV19 and TRBJ2-2; TRBD2 might be the D (6 bases). V lost 6 bases and J lost 8, with 13 bases in between. Germline-derived CDR1 and CDR2 are LNHDA and SQIVND (reference sequence). CDR3 size: 13 residues. This CDR3 reads CASRVGSWGELFF. In nucleotides, the CDR3 is TGTGCCAGTAGGGTCGGGAGCTGGGGGGAGCTGTTTTTT.

V and J are TRBV15 and TRBJ2-2; 8 bases map to TRBD2. CDR3 length equals 17 residues. Germline V CDR1 and CDR2: LNHNV, YYDKDF (reference sequence). The V segment lost 0 bases and the J segment 1 base; nucleotides outside the gene matches: 4. CDR3 residues: CATSRDLLAVNTGELFF. CDR3 DNA: TGTGCCACCAGCAGAGATCTACTAGCGGTGAACACCGGGGAGCTGTTTTTT.

J is TRBJ1-2 and V is TRBV24-1; possibly TRBD1 for D (5 bases). Germline V gene sequence: CDR1 KGHDR, CDR2 SFDVKD. This CDR3 is 13 amino acids long. The V gene lost 2 bases and the J gene lost 4 bases, with 7 bases spanning the gap. CDR3 bases: TGTGCCACCAGTGATTGGGGGGGCTATGGCTACACCTTC. Translated: CATSDWGGYGYTF.

The V and J genes are TRBV7-2 and TRBJ2-5, with 8 bases lining up with TRBD2. V lost 5 bases and J lost 2; bases outside the gene matches: 10. Germline V gene lookup returns CDR1 SGHTA and CDR2 FQGNSA. CDR3 length: 16 residues. This CDR3 reads CASSLGGVAGQETQYF. CDR3 nucleotide sequence: TGTGCCAGCAGCCTTGGCGGGGTAGCGGGGCAAGAGACCCAGTACTTC.

The CDR3 nucleotides are TGTGCCAGCAGCTTAACGGGAGCCCGCGCAGATACGCAGTATTTT. This gives the protein CASSLTGARADTQYF. The J gene is TRBJ2-3, the V gene TRBV7-8; perhaps TRBD2 as D (6 bases). The CDR3 has 15 amino acids. From germline, CDR1 is SGHVS and CDR2 FQNEAQ. Trimming took off 2 bases at V and 4 bases at J, with 13 bases between the two ends.

The gene calls are TRBV7-3 and TRBJ2-4; a possible D gene is TRBD1 (6 bases). V lost 5 bases and J 8 bases, leaving 16 bases between the germline ends. This CDR3 has 14 residues. Germline lookup yields CDR1 SGHTA and CDR2 FQGTGA. The CDR3 here is CASSPGGAGDIQYF. CDR3 sequence (DNA): TGTGCCAGCAGCCCTGGGGGCGCCGGGGACATTCAGTACTTC.

The chain uses TRBV9 and TRBJ2-5; 8 bases align to TRBD1. CDR1 is SGDLS, CDR2 YYNGEE, per germline. The V gene end was trimmed by 0 bases and the J gene end by 1 base; junction bases not matched to a gene: 2. The CDR3 length is 15 residues. The CDR3 sequence is CASSVVGTGQETQYF. As DNA, the CDR3 is TGTGCCAGCAGCGTAGTTGGGACAGGCCAAGAGACCCAGTACTTC.

This sequence joins TRBV2 and TRBJ2-1, with 7 bases fitting TRBD2. From germline, CDR1 is SNHLY and CDR2 FYNNEI. V gave up 11 bases and J gave up 0 bases; unmatched junction bases: 7. The CDR3 consists of 14 residues. CDR3: CARKRDYSYNEQFF. For the CDR3, the DNA is TGTGCCCGAAAAAGGGACTACTCCTACAATGAGCAGTTCTTC.

In this sample, this clone turned up a few times. The V gene is TRBV6-2 or TRBV6-3, the J gene TRBJ2-2; D uncertain. Germline V CDR1 and CDR2: MNHEY, SVGEGT. The CDR3 runs 16 residues. V was cut by 7 bases and J by 0 bases, with 15 bases left in between. The CDR3 region is CASIPSAAANTGELFF. DNA of the CDR3: TGTGCCAGCATCCCCTCCGCGGCCGCGAACACCGGGGAGCTGTTTTTT.

This clone was observed once. The V gene is TRBV4-1, the J gene TRBJ1-5, with D perhaps matching TRBD1 (6 bases). This CDR3 spans 18 amino acids. Trimming removed 1 base from V and 0 bases from J, with 16 bases in between. Germline assignment: CDR1 MGHRA and CDR2 YSYEKL. The CDR3: CASSQVWTVGYSNQPQHF. The CDR3, as DNA: TGCGCCAGCAGCCAAGTTTGGACAGTTGGGTATAGCAATCAGCCCCAGCATTTT.

The chain employs TRBV5-1 and TRBJ2-2; the D gene is possibly TRBD2 (5 bases). Between the trimmed V and J ends, which lost 3 bases and 1 base, there was a span of 10 bases. CDR1 and CDR2 (germline): SGHRS, YFSETQ. CDR3 size: 15 residues. The CDR3 nucleotides read TGCGCCAGCAGCTCCGGACTCTTGAACACCGGGGAGCTGTTTTTT. Translated, it gives CASSSGLLNTGELFF.

The V and J genes are TRBV15 and TRBJ1-3; D not certain. Trimming shortened V by 0 bases and J by 0 bases, and 6 bases separated the two germline ends. CDR1 LNHNV and CDR2 YYDKDF come from the germline V gene (reference sequence). CDR3 length: 15 amino acids. The CDR3, as DNA: TGTGCCACCAGCAGAGATCTGAGCTCTGGAAACACCATATATTTT. This translates into CATSRDLSSGNTIYF.

The CDR3 nucleotides are TGTGCCAGTAGTATGGGCTACCCGGCGGGCCGCGAGCAGTACTTC. Translating it yields CASSMGYPAGREQYF. The V and J genes are TRBV19 and TRBJ2-7; D might be TRBD2 (5 bases). Germline-derived CDR1 and CDR2 are LNHDA and SQIVND (reference sequence). V dropped 3 bases and J dropped 6 bases, with 18 bases sitting between them. This CDR3 has 15 residues.

This chain uses TRBV4-1 with TRBJ1-2; D call uncertain. The CDR3 covers 13 residues. Germline CDR1 MGHRA, CDR2 YSYEKL. The ends were cut back, 1 base at V and 5 bases at J, with 8 bases in the middle. The CDR3 DNA reads as TGCGCCAGCAGCCAAGCTCCCGGGTATGGCTACACCTTC. Translated, it gives CASSQAPGYGYTF.

In this sample, this clone turned up a few times. V is TRBV10-3 and J is TRBJ1-1; a possible D gene is TRBD1 (6 bases). The CDR3 is 13 residues long. Germline CDR1 is ENHRY and CDR2 is SYGVKD. With 6 bases removed from V and 1 base from J, the gap between germline ends came to 9 bases. The CDR3 sequence: CAIRGQQNTEAFF. The CDR3 bases are TGTGCCATCAGGGGACAACAGAACACTGAAGCTTTCTTT.